Following are 31 T cell receptor beta chains from one sample sequenced in a study of early T cells in non-severe SARS-CoV-2 infection. TCRdb fed the 5' RACE reads into MiXCR, producing one record per CDR3 protein. Among 25,000 to 30,000 distinct CDR3 sequences, 8.5% to 10% were seen once, and the ten largest hold approximately 14%. The specimen sequenced was whole blood. The source of these receptors is an adult who was a healthcare worker with PCR-confirmed SARS-CoV-2 infection or an uninfected control (not recorded which).

The table lists this clonotype with a few counts. The chain couples TRBV29-1 to TRBJ2-5; 8 bases align to TRBD2. Germline V gene data show CDR1 as SQVTM and CDR2 as ANQGSEA. This CDR3 has 14 residues. V was pared by 7 bases and J by 5 bases, with 12 bases of the junction left unmatched. CDR3 coding DNA: TGCAGCGGCTCCCCGGCGGGGGGCGGTGAGACCCAGTACTTC. It codes for CSGSPAGGGETQYF.

This clonotype was found many times. The rearrangement uses TRBV7-9 and TRBJ2-5; TRBD1 or TRBD2 may be the D gene (5 bases each). V lost 1 base, J lost 2 bases, and 11 bases lay in between. Germline V CDR1 and CDR2: SEHNR, FQNEAQ (reference sequence). CDR3 length: 15 residues. CDR3 region: CASSLVRGKQETQYF. CDR3 sequence (DNA): TGTGCCAGCAGCTTAGTTCGGGGCAAACAAGAGACCCAGTACTTC.

This clonotype was recorded a few times. The chain joins TRBV13 to TRBJ2-3; the D is unclear. The CDR3 is 13 amino acids. Trimming took off 1 base at V and 4 bases at J, with 6 bases between the two ends. Germline CDR1 is PRHDT and CDR2 is FYEKMQ (reference sequence). The CDR3, as DNA: TGTGCCAGCAGCTTAGAGCAGTCAGATACGCAGTATTTT. It translates to CASSLEQSDTQYF.

This clonotype was seen only a few times. V gene TRBV15 combines with J gene TRBJ2-7, with TRBD2 as a possible D gene (5 bases). There are 17 residues in the CDR3. CDR1 is LNHNV and CDR2 is YYDKDF in the germline V gene (reference sequence). Trimming left V 1 base short and J 7 bases short, with 23 bases between. The DNA of the CDR3 is TGTGCCACCAGCAGAGGATCCCAGCCAGGTCCCCGGGGTGAGCAGTACTTC. Translation gives CATSRGSQPGPRGEQYF.

The table lists this clonotype with a few counts. J is TRBJ2-4 and V is TRBV4-2, with a tentative D call TRBD2 (6 bases). Germline V gene data show CDR1 as LGHNA and CDR2 as YNFKEQ. The CDR3 extends over 13 amino acids. V was cut by 1 base and J by 14 bases, with 15 bases left in between. CDR3 in amino acids: CASSQVEGLREYF. CDR3 DNA: TGTGCCAGCAGCCAAGTTGAAGGACTAAGGGAGTACTTC.

In its sample, this clonotype was seen many times. The chain uses TRBV7-2 and TRBJ2-7; 7 nucleotides match TRBD1. CDR1 SGHTA and CDR2 FQGNSA come from the germline V gene. The trim removed 3 bases at V and 6 bases at J, leaving 5 bases unmatched. The CDR3 has 13 residues. The CDR3 reads CASSLDRRAEQYF. CDR3 sequence (DNA): TGTGCCAGCAGCTTGGACAGGCGTGCCGAGCAGTACTTC.

V is TRBV5-5 and J is TRBJ2-3; unclear D gene. Trimming removed 0 bases at V and 7 bases at J, with 9 bases between. The germline CDR1 and CDR2 sequences are SGHKS and YYEKEE (reference sequence). CDR3 length: 13 residues. The CDR3 DNA sequence: TGTGCCAGCAGCTTGGACCTGTTAAATACGCAGTATTTT. It is translated as CASSLDLLNTQYF.

The chain has TRBV6-6 and TRBJ2-4; 8 positions match TRBD1. Germline V gene sequence: CDR1 MNHNY, CDR2 SVGAGI (reference sequence). The length of the CDR3 is 15 residues. V lost 5 bases, J lost 7 bases, and 10 bases stayed unmatched. This CDR3 is CASSPRDRSGNIQYF. In nucleotides, the CDR3 is TGTGCCAGCAGTCCACGGGACAGGTCCGGTAACATTCAGTACTTC.

By its share, this clonotype is medium-sized (0.01 to 0.1%). V and J are TRBV10-3 and TRBJ2-3; 14 nucleotides line up with TRBD2. CDR1 is ENHRY, CDR2 SYGVKD, per germline. This CDR3 has 17 amino acids. V trimming: 6 bases; J trimming: 3 bases; junction bases outside the gene matches: 8. The CDR3 DNA reads as TGTGCCATCAGAGGCGGGACTAGCGGGGGTTGGACAGATACGCAGTATTTT. Amino acid sequence: CAIRGGTSGGWTDTQYF.

The CDR3 loop reads CASSRSGQGNGYTF. Written as DNA, the CDR3 is TGTGCCAGCAGTCGTTCGGGACAGGGGAATGGCTACACCTTC. The rearrangement uses TRBV3-1 and TRBJ1-2; 10 bases are a match to TRBD1. There are 14 residues in the CDR3. Per germline, CDR1 LGHDT and CDR2 YNNKEL (reference sequence). Trimming cost V 6 bases and J 6 bases; bases outside gene matches: 7.

This chain joins TRBV27 and TRBJ2-3; no clear D. CDR1 and CDR2 (germline): MNHEY, SMNVEV (reference sequence). V shed 3 bases and J shed 2 bases, with 9 bases lying between them. The CDR3 spans 14 residues. CDR3 nucleotides: TGTGCCAGCAGTTTCGGTGGATTCACAGATACGCAGTATTTT. Its translation is CASSFGGFTDTQYF.

Many counts were recorded for this clonotype. The chain is built from TRBV4-3 and TRBJ2-5; 7 nucleotides match TRBD2. CDR1 is LGHNA, CDR2 YSLEER, per germline. This CDR3 spans 15 amino acids. The junction had 2 bases not matched to a gene; V was cut back by 0 bases and J by 1 base. The CDR3 coding sequence is TGCGCCAGCAGCCAAGAGCTAGCGGCCCAAGAGACCCAGTACTTC. It yields the protein CASSQELAAQETQYF.

Comments on this clonotype: This may come from a read error, since a much larger clone is one base off. Because it lacks the conserved phenylalanine or tryptophan at the end, this CDR3 is likely a read error. The chain uses TRBV29-1 and TRBJ2-7; the match to TRBD1 covers 9 bases. Germline assignment: CDR1 SQVTM and CDR2 ANQGSEA. J was trimmed by 4 bases and V by 5 bases; bases with no gene match: 6. The CDR3 loop spans 13 amino acids. The CDR3 sequence: CSVYLGQGYEQYL. The CDR3 DNA follows: TGCAGCGTTTATTTGGGACAGGGATACGAGCAGTACCTC.

This clonotype occurred many times. This rearrangement joins TRBV6-2 or TRBV6-3 to TRBJ2-2, with a possible D match to TRBD1 (6 bases). Germline CDR1 MNHEY, CDR2 SVGEGT. With 5 bases removed from V and 2 bases from J, the gap between germline ends came to 12 bases. The CDR3 is 15 amino acids. Written as DNA, the CDR3 is TGTGCCAGCAGTCAATGGGACACCAACACCGGGGAGCTGTTTTTT. The encoded protein is CASSQWDTNTGELFF.

The sample holds many counts of this clonotype. This chain connects TRBV7-3 to TRBJ2-5; D is possibly TRBD1 (6 bases). CDR3 length: 14 residues. Trimming took off 3 bases at V and 1 base at J, with 9 bases between the two ends. Germline V gives CDR1 SGHTA, CDR2 FQGTGA. The CDR3 bases are TGTGCCAGCAGCTTGGACAGATCCCAAGAGACCCAGTACTTC. As protein: CASSLDRSQETQYF.

This chain joins TRBV27 and TRBJ2-1; D is ambiguous. Germline V lookup: CDR1 MNHEY, CDR2 SMNVEV (reference sequence). There are 14 residues in the CDR3. V was trimmed by 5 bases and J by 2 bases, leaving 10 bases between them. The CDR3 region has the DNA TGTGCCAGCAGTCCGGGTGGGGCCTACAATGAGCAGTTCTTC. Translated, it gives CASSPGGAYNEQFF.

The V and J genes are TRBV27 and TRBJ1-1; no firm D call. Trimming pared 5 bases from V and 3 bases from J, leaving 13 bases between. The CDR3 is 14 residues long. Germline CDR1 is MNHEY and CDR2 is SMNVEV (reference sequence). CDR3 DNA sequence: TGTGCCAGCAGTATTCGACGGATGGACACTGAAGCTTTCTTT. As protein: CASSIRRMDTEAFF.

The rearrangement uses TRBV24-1 and TRBJ2-3; 12 bases are a match to TRBD2. The CDR3 is 17 amino acids. The V segment lost 3 bases and the J segment 0 bases; nucleotides outside the gene matches: 3. Per germline, CDR1 KGHDR and CDR2 SFDVKD. The CDR3 sequence: CATSDKLAGGSTDTQYF. The DNA of the CDR3 is TGTGCCACCAGTGATAAACTAGCGGGGGGAAGCACAGATACGCAGTATTTT.

This chain links TRBV12-3 or TRBV12-4 with TRBJ2-1; no clear D. Trimming removed 4 bases from V and 4 bases from J, with 5 bases in between. This CDR3 contains 12 residues. The CDR3 nucleotides read TGTGCCAGCAGTTCCTATTACAATGAGCAGTTCTTC. Translation gives CASSSYYNEQFF.

This clonotype was counted many times. V usage is TRBV10-3 and J usage is TRBJ2-4; TRBD2 is a possible D gene (5 bases). The CDR3 is 16 residues long. Trimming took off 4 bases at V and 0 bases at J, with 13 bases between the two ends. Germline CDR1 reads ENHRY; CDR2 reads SYGVKD. DNA of the CDR3: TGTGCCATCAGTGTGGGCGGGTCTGGAGCCAAAAACATTCAGTACTTC. Its protein is CAISVGGSGAKNIQYF.

Details on this clonotype: This may stem from a read error, because a much larger clone lies one nucleotide away. The chain has TRBV7-2 and TRBJ2-3; a possible D gene is TRBD1 (7 bases). Germline CDR1 and CDR2: SGHTA and FQGNSA. The length of the CDR3 is 14 residues. CDR3 protein: CASSQGGGTDTEYF. Written as DNA, the CDR3 is TGTGCCAGCAGCCAGGGGGGAGGAACAGATACGGAGTATTTT.

This clonotype was observed at least ten times. The chain combines TRBV30 with TRBJ2-2, with D possibly TRBD1 on 6 matching bases. This CDR3 is 15 amino acids long. Trimming left V 2 bases short and J 4 bases short, with 14 bases between. Per germline, CDR1 GTSNPN and CDR2 SVGIG (reference sequence). The CDR3 sequence is CAWSPLRRGTGELFF. CDR3 DNA sequence: TGTGCCTGGAGTCCCCTGCGCAGGGGCACCGGGGAGCTGTTTTTT.

This clonotype was seen more than once but under ten times. The rearrangement uses TRBV5-4 and TRBJ1-2, with D perhaps TRBD1 (5 bases). CDR3 size: 16 residues. Between the trimmed V and J ends, which lost 5 bases and 5 bases, there was a span of 22 bases. CDR1 and CDR2 from the germline V gene are SGHNT and YYREEE (reference sequence). The CDR3 here is CASSDGGTDKDYGYTF. DNA for the CDR3: TGTGCCAGCAGTGATGGGGGTACAGATAAAGATTATGGCTACACCTTC.

This clonotype was detected many times. The chain employs TRBV12-3 or TRBV12-4 and TRBJ2-1; tentatively, D is TRBD2 (6 bases). CDR3 length: 16 residues. Trimming removed 6 bases from V and 0 bases from J, with 15 bases in between. CDR3 sequence reads: CASSPSLRGSYNEQFF. The CDR3 DNA follows: TGTGCCAGCAGCCCCTCTCTGCGGGGCTCCTACAATGAGCAGTTCTTC.

This clonotype was recorded many times. V and J are TRBV18 and TRBJ1-4; no clear D gene. Trimming stripped 3 bases from V and 4 bases from J, with 12 bases between. Germline CDR1 and CDR2: KGHSH and LQKENI. CDR3 length: 15 amino acids. The DNA of the CDR3 is TGTGCCAGCTCACCCCCCTCAGCGAATAATGAAAAACTGTTTTTT. This sequence encodes CASSPPSANNEKLFF.

This clonotype was detected many times. The genes are TRBV5-1 and TRBJ2-3, with 11 bases fitting TRBD1. Germline V gene data show CDR1 as SGHRS and CDR2 as YFSETQ. The CDR3 consists of 16 residues. V shed 4 bases and J 0 bases; nucleotides not matched to a gene: 4. This CDR3 reads CASSAGTGGSTDTQYF. In DNA form, the CDR3 reads TGCGCCAGCAGCGCCGGGACAGGGGGTAGCACAGATACGCAGTATTTT.

This clonotype was counted between two and nine times. V is TRBV6-5 and J is TRBJ1-5; 8 bases align to TRBD1. V gave up 4 bases and J gave up 6 bases; unmatched junction bases: 5. CDR1 MNHEY and CDR2 SVGAGI come from the germline V gene. The CDR3 loop spans 14 amino acids. The CDR3 bases are TGTGCCAGCAGTTTCGGACAGGGCTCTCAGCCCCAGCATTTT. Translation gives CASSFGQGSQPQHF.

This clonotype was seen repeatedly, ten times or more. V is TRBV24-1 and J is TRBJ1-2; no clear D gene. V dropped 2 bases and J dropped 5 bases, with 11 bases sitting between them. This CDR3 has 14 amino acids. In germline, CDR1 is KGHDR, CDR2 SFDVKD. Here the CDR3 reads CATSDWQAAYGYTF. In DNA, the CDR3 is TGTGCCACCAGTGATTGGCAGGCAGCGTATGGCTACACCTTC.

This clonotype has a handful of counts. The V and J genes are TRBV3-1 and TRBJ2-3, with 11 bases identical to TRBD2. The CDR3 totals 17 residues. V was pared by 4 bases and J by 6 bases, with 12 bases of the junction left unmatched. Looked up from germline, CDR1 is LGHDT and CDR2 is YNNKEL (reference sequence). The CDR3 DNA reads as TGTGCCAGCAGCCCCCCAACCGGACTAGCGGGTGTGGATACGCAGTATTTT. Translated, it gives CASSPPTGLAGVDTQYF.

There are many counts of this clonotype. The chain has TRBV3-1 and TRBJ2-4; the match to TRBD1 covers 7 bases. Germline CDR1 is LGHDT and CDR2 is YNNKEL (reference sequence). The V gene end was trimmed by 1 base and the J gene end by 6 bases; junction bases not matched to a gene: 9. This CDR3 is 16 amino acids long. The CDR3 spells CASSQGPGGSINIQYF. The CDR3 DNA is TGTGCCAGCAGCCAAGGACCAGGGGGTTCTATAAACATTCAGTACTTC.

This clonotype appeared many times. The V gene is TRBV11-2, the J gene TRBJ2-2, with unresolved D. Germline values: CDR1 SGHAT, CDR2 FQNNGV. Trimming removed 1 base at V and 3 bases at J, with 3 bases between. The CDR3 covers 13 residues. CDR3 DNA sequence: TGTGCCAGCAGCTTAGGTCACACCGGGGAGCTGTTTTTT. It encodes CASSLGHTGELFF.